Listed below are T cell receptor beta chains from one sample, sequenced in a study of cytomegalovirus exposure and HLA in healthy donors. Here immunoSEQ multiplex PCR was the method, and the copy in TCRdb shows in-frame clones only, minus some. The sample yields about 140,000 clones, 60% to 85% seen once. The sample comprised PBMCs. These receptors originate from a man aged 40-55 years in good health and CMV-seronegative. CDR3s leave out the opening cysteine and the closing phenylalanine or tryptophan.

v_gene: TRBV11-2; j_gene: TRBJ2-3; CDR3aa: ASSLVLGGGTTSTDTQY
v_gene: TRBV7-3; j_gene: TRBJ2-7; CDR3aa: ASSSSGGYEQY
v_gene: TRBV9; j_gene: TRBJ2-2; CDR3aa: ASSERDSLPTGELF
v_gene: TRBV5-4; j_gene: TRBJ2-6; CDR3aa: ASSLGGGTGANVLT
v_gene: TRBV6-5; j_gene: TRBJ1-3; CDR3aa: ASSSPGNSGNTIY
v_gene: TRBV27; j_gene: TRBJ2-1; CDR3aa: ASSLGGNEQF
v_gene: TRBV5-1; j_gene: TRBJ2-7; CDR3aa: ASSLESARVGEQY
v_gene: TRBV9; j_gene: TRBJ2-2; CDR3aa: ASSYSAGELF
v_gene: TRBV9; j_gene: TRBJ1-4; CDR3aa: ASSTRQGAGGEKLF
v_gene: TRBV27; j_gene: TRBJ2-7; CDR3aa: ASKPDRGLSYEQY
v_gene: TRBV9; j_gene: TRBJ2-7; CDR3aa: ASSGRDARGAYEQY
v_gene: TRBV19; j_gene: TRBJ1-2; CDR3aa: ASSIVAGQGARGYGYT
v_gene: TRBV6-5; j_gene: TRBJ1-4; CDR3aa: ASSYSTGGTNEKLF
v_gene: TRBV29-1; j_gene: TRBJ2-7; CDR3aa: SAQGRSSYEQY
v_gene: TRBV6-5; j_gene: TRBJ1-5; CDR3aa: ASREYSNQPQH
v_gene: TRBV6-6; j_gene: TRBJ2-4; CDR3aa: ASRKDIVDIQY
v_gene: TRBV18; j_gene: TRBJ2-5; CDR3aa: ASSPGTGWPTQY
v_gene: TRBV6-4; j_gene: TRBJ2-1; CDR3aa: ASSLLSGRPNEQF
v_gene: TRBV7-2; j_gene: TRBJ2-7; CDR3aa: ASSLGGRGWDEQY
v_gene: TRBV28; j_gene: TRBJ2-2; CDR3aa: ASSSRFRGTGELF
v_gene: TRBV4-3; j_gene: TRBJ2-7; CDR3aa: ASSQRTGDYEQY
v_gene: TRBV7-9; j_gene: TRBJ1-2; CDR3aa: ASSLLTGPAYGYT
v_gene: TRBV28; j_gene: TRBJ2-1; CDR3aa: ASSLFRQGANEQF